A single sample gave rise to the 28 T cell receptor beta chains below, sequenced in a study of cytomegalovirus exposure and HLA in healthy donors. In the PCR, 60 Vbeta and 13 Jbeta primers were used. Sequencing used immunoSEQ multiplex PCR; TCRdb keeps in-frame clones, though not all of them. In the table there are some 150,000 clones, roughly two thirds of which are singletons. Sequenced input: PBMCs. These receptors were obtained from a woman aged 25 to 39 in good health and CMV-seronegative.

This clone was seen only once. The chain employs TRBV9 and TRBJ1-1; 8 positions agree with TRBD1. Trimming removed 4 bases from V and 4 bases from J; junction bases left unmatched: 6. Germline values: CDR1 SGDLS, CDR2 YYNGEE. The CDR3 contains 14 residues. The CDR3 region has the DNA TGTGCCAGCAGCTTGGACAGGGTAGGCACTGAAGCTTTCTTT. Its translation is CASSLDRVGTEAFF.

CDR3 nucleotide sequence: TGTGCCAGCAGCTCGCAGGGGGCTGACTCCTACAATGAGCAGTTCTTC. Amino acids: CASSSQGADSYNEQFF. The chain is built from TRBV5-4 and TRBJ2-1; 8 bases agree with TRBD1. CDR3 size: 16 residues. The germline gives CDR1 SGHNT, CDR2 YYREEE (reference sequence). Trimming at V came to 3 bases and at J to 0 bases, leaving 5 bases not matched to a gene.

The genes are TRBV14 and TRBJ2-5; a weak D match, TRBD1 (6 bases). Per germline, CDR1 SGHDN and CDR2 FVKESK. V dropped 2 bases and J dropped 0 bases, with 10 bases sitting between them. CDR3 length: 15 amino acids. This chain's CDR3 is CASSQPYRDQETQYF. The CDR3 DNA sequence: TGTGCCAGCAGCCAACCATACAGGGACCAAGAGACCCAGTACTTC.

This rearrangement joins TRBV30 to TRBJ1-2; D might be TRBD1 (6 bases). Looked up from germline, CDR1 is GTSNPN and CDR2 is SVGIG (reference sequence). V lost 0 bases and J lost 7, with 15 bases in between. CDR3 length: 14 residues. The CDR3 region is CAWSVLLGGSGYTF. The DNA for the CDR3 is TGTGCCTGGAGTGTACTTCTAGGGGGTAGTGGCTACACCTTC.

CDR3 protein: CASSEKELAGYNEQFF. In nucleotides, the CDR3 is TGTGCCAGCAGTGAAAAAGAACTAGCGGGGTACAATGAGCAGTTCTTC. The chain joins TRBV6-4 to TRBJ2-1; 10 bases agree with TRBD2. The germline CDR1 and CDR2 sequences are MRHNA and SNTAGT. The ends lost 3 bases at V and 4 bases at J; junction bases unmatched: 6. This CDR3 comprises 16 residues.

V and J are TRBV6-1 and TRBJ1-1; D call uncertain. Germline V gene data show CDR1 as MNHNS and CDR2 as SASEGT. Trimming took 3 bases from V and 7 from J, leaving 6 bases between them. CDR3 size: 11 residues. Here the CDR3 reads CASSDQIEAFF. The CDR3 DNA is TGTGCCAGCAGTGACCAGATTGAAGCTTTCTTT.

The chain joins TRBV27 to TRBJ1-2; 7 bases are shared with TRBD1. This CDR3 has 14 amino acids. CDR1 MNHEY and CDR2 SMNVEV come from the germline V gene (reference sequence). After removal of 5 bases from V and 5 bases from J, the junction contained 8 bases not matched to a gene. CDR3 in amino acids: CASSPWTGTYGYTF. The CDR3 DNA sequence: TGTGCCAGCAGTCCCTGGACAGGAACATATGGCTACACCTTC.

The chain employs TRBV4-3 and TRBJ1-2; no reliable D call. The CDR3 contains 14 residues. Trimming left V 3 bases short and J 6 bases short, with 14 bases between. Germline values: CDR1 LGHNA, CDR2 YSLEER. The CDR3 here is CASSQVARVDGYTF. CDR3 sequence (DNA): TGCGCCAGCAGCCAGGTTGCGAGGGTAGATGGCTACACCTTC.

The gene calls are TRBV7-3 and TRBJ2-2; D not certain. Germline V CDR1 and CDR2: SGHTA, FQGTGA. The CDR3 has 13 amino acids. Trimming removed 1 base from V and 5 bases from J, with 5 bases in between. Written as DNA, the CDR3 is TGTGCCAGCAGCTTAATGGAGACCGGGGAGCTGTTTTTT. Residues: CASSLMETGELFF.

A few counts support this clone. V and J are TRBV5-1 and TRBJ2-6, with D unclear. V lost 0 bases and J lost 4, with 5 bases in between. CDR3 length equals 14 residues. Per the germline V gene, CDR1 is SGHRS and CDR2 is YFSETQ. CDR3 coding DNA: TGCGCCAGCAGCTTGGAAGCCGGGGCCAACGTCCTGACTTTC. Protein: CASSLEAGANVLTF.

The J gene is TRBJ2-5, the V gene TRBV18; D gene uncertain. The germline V gene has CDR1 KGHSH and CDR2 LQKENI. Trimming stripped 6 bases from V and 1 base from J, with 9 bases between. This CDR3 contains 13 residues. The CDR3 DNA sequence: TGTGCCAGCTCCTCGCTCGGCCAAGAGACCCAGTACTTC. Translated, it gives CASSSLGQETQYF.

The chain couples TRBV7-6 to TRBJ2-2; 11 bases agree with TRBD1. There are 17 residues in the CDR3. Trimming cost V 5 bases and J 5 bases; bases outside gene matches: 10. In germline, CDR1 is SGHVS, CDR2 FNYEAQ. CDR3 loop: CASSKNPGTGGTGELFF. The DNA of the CDR3 is TGTGCCAGCAGCAAAAATCCCGGGACAGGGGGTACCGGGGAGCTGTTTTTT.

The chain employs TRBV28 and TRBJ1-3; 7 bases agree with TRBD1. Germline V CDR1 and CDR2: MDHEN, SYDVKM. With 2 bases clipped from V and 2 bases from J, the junction kept 0 bases outside the gene matches. This CDR3 has 14 residues. CDR3 DNA: TGTGCCAGCAGTTTAGGACAGGCTGGAAACACCATATATTTT. Translating it yields CASSLGQAGNTIYF.

The V call is TRBV19, the J call TRBJ2-3; D unresolved. V lost 1 base and J lost 8, with 10 bases in between. Germline loops: CDR1 LNHDA, CDR2 SQIVND (reference sequence). The CDR3 is 13 residues long. The CDR3 DNA is TGTGCCAGTAGTATAGGATTAGCAACTACGCAGTATTTT. Translating it yields CASSIGLATTQYF. The variable domain in full, with the rest retrieved from reference TRBV19 and TRBJ2-3, is DGGITQSPKYLFRKEGQNVTLSCEQNLNHDAMYWYRQDPGQGLRLIYYSQIVNDFQKGDIAEGYSVSREKKESFPLTVTSAQKNPTAFYLCASSIGLATTQYFGPGTRLTVL.

This chain uses TRBV4-3 with TRBJ1-5; 10 positions match TRBD1. The germline V gene has CDR1 LGHNA and CDR2 YSLEER. V dropped 1 base and J dropped 4; count of bases not matched to a gene: 4. The CDR3 is 16 residues long. DNA for the CDR3: TGCGCCAGCAGCCAAGGGGACAGGGGTGGTAATCAGCCCCAGCATTTT. Translated, it gives CASSQGDRGGNQPQHF.

The chain uses TRBV2 and TRBJ1-1; possibly TRBD1 for D (6 bases). CDR3 length equals 13 residues. Between the trimmed V and J ends, which lost 4 bases and 5 bases, there was a span of 11 bases. Germline V CDR1 and CDR2: SNHLY, FYNNEI. The CDR3 DNA follows: TGTGCCAGCAGTGGTCCAGGGGTTACTGAAGCTTTCTTT. It encodes CASSGPGVTEAFF.

The V gene is TRBV30, the J gene TRBJ1-2; 8 positions agree with TRBD1. The CDR3 runs to 16 residues. Trimming took 6 bases from V and 0 from J; bases not matched to a gene: 12. The germline V gene has CDR1 GTSNPN and CDR2 SVGIG (reference sequence). This chain's CDR3 is CACPPGQEFPNYGYTF. CDR3 sequence (DNA): TGTGCCTGTCCTCCGGGACAGGAGTTTCCTAACTATGGCTACACCTTC.

The chain combines TRBV7-9 with TRBJ2-7, with D possibly being TRBD2 (6 bases). The V end lost 1 base, the J end lost 3 bases, and 25 bases lay between the germline ends. Germline V gene lookup returns CDR1 SEHNR and CDR2 FQNEAQ (reference sequence). CDR3 length equals 19 residues. The CDR3 region is CASSLDLLNEVPGGYEQYF. The CDR3 DNA reads TGTGCCAGCAGCTTAGATCTTTTAAATGAGGTGCCCGGGGGCTACGAGCAGTACTTC. Combining the CDR3 with reference TRBV7-9 and TRBJ2-7 gives the whole variable domain DTGVSQNPRHKITKRGQNVTFRCDPISEHNRLYWYRQTLGQGPEFLTYFQNEAQLEKSRLLSDRFSAERPKGSFSTLEIQRTEQGDSAMYLCASSLDLLNEVPGGYEQYFGPGTRLTVT.

There are a few counts of this clone. The CDR3 protein is CARPTTPNEQFF. In nucleotides, the CDR3 is TGTGCCAGACCGACAACCCCTAATGAGCAGTTCTTC. The rearrangement uses TRBV6-5 and TRBJ2-1; D is unresolved. Germline values: CDR1 MNHEY, CDR2 SVGAGI. The CDR3 loop spans 12 amino acids. Trimming removed 9 bases at V and 7 bases at J, with 13 bases between.

For this clone: The sample has other DNA sequences that encode this CDR3 too. The chain is built from TRBV6-1 and TRBJ2-7, with 7 bases matching TRBD2. The length of the CDR3 is 11 residues. The germline gives CDR1 MNHNS, CDR2 SASEGT. The CDR3 protein is CAGGGGYEQYF. DNA of the CDR3: TGTGCGGGTGGCGGGGGCTACGAGCAGTACTTC.

The chain uses TRBV6-1 and TRBJ2-7; perhaps TRBD2 as D (5 bases). Trimming shortened V by 0 bases and J by 5 bases, and 11 bases separated the two germline ends. Germline CDR1 and CDR2: MNHNS and SASEGT. The CDR3 covers 14 residues. The CDR3 DNA reads TGTGCCAGCAGTGAAGCGCTTCTGGAGGACGAGCAGTACTTC. Protein: CASSEALLEDEQYF.

This clone was observed a handful of times. The chain carries TRBV18 and TRBJ2-7; D is perhaps TRBD1 (5 bases). Germline V gives CDR1 KGHSH, CDR2 LQKENI. The CDR3 totals 20 residues. V was pared by 2 bases and J by 0 bases, with 26 bases between. DNA of the CDR3: TGTGCCAGCTCACCAATAGGGGCCCTACGATACCGACCTAGCTCCTACGAGCAGTACTTC. Amino acids: CASSPIGALRYRPSSYEQYF.

J is TRBJ2-7 and V is TRBV2; a weak D match, TRBD1 (6 bases). The CDR3 is 14 residues long. In germline, CDR1 is SNHLY, CDR2 FYNNEI. The V end lost 0 bases, the J end lost 9 bases, and 15 bases lay between the germline ends. CDR3 in DNA: TGTGCCAGCAGTGAAGCAATGGGGTTAGGGGGGCAGTACTTC. It specifies CASSEAMGLGGQYF.

The chain joins TRBV6-4 to TRBJ2-1, with D unclear. Germline V gene sequence: CDR1 MRHNA, CDR2 SNTAGT. V was clipped by 4 bases and J by 0 bases, with 10 bases between them. The CDR3 has 15 residues. The CDR3 DNA follows: TGTGCCAGCAGTGTGGCCCCAAGCTCCTACAATGAGCAGTTCTTC. Translation: CASSVAPSSYNEQFF.

The V and J genes are TRBV2 and TRBJ2-5, with 7 bases that match TRBD2. CDR3 size: 15 residues. V lost 0 bases and J lost 3; bases outside the gene matches: 4. CDR1 is SNHLY and CDR2 is FYNNEI in the germline V gene. The CDR3 nucleotides read TGTGCCAGCAGTGAAGCGGGCAGCGGGAAAGAGACCCAGTACTTC. Residues: CASSEAGSGKETQYF.

As regards this clone: The junction does not match germline at one end; this may be a read error. The CDR3 coding sequence is TGTGCCAACAGTTTTACAATTTCGGGAAATGAGCAGTTCTTC. It is translated as CANSFTISGNEQFF. This chain uses TRBV28 with TRBJ2-1, with a tentative D call TRBD2 (5 bases). Germline V gives CDR1 MDHEN, CDR2 SYDVKM. The CDR3 has 14 amino acids.

The chain is built from TRBV11-1 and TRBJ1-2, with 9 nucleotides matching TRBD1. V lost 5 bases and J lost 2; bases outside the gene matches: 6. The CDR3 totals 15 residues. The V gene's germline CDR1 is SGHAT and CDR2 FQDESV (reference sequence). The chain's CDR3 is CASSPSGQGNYGYTF. Here the CDR3 DNA reads TGTGCCAGCAGCCCTTCGGGACAGGGAAACTATGGCTACACCTTC. Filled out from reference TRBV11-1 and TRBJ1-2, the complete variable domain reads EAEVAQSPRYKITEKSQAVAFWCDPISGHATLYWYRQILGQGPELLVQFQDESVVDDSQLPKDRFSAERLKGVDSTLKIQPAELGDSAMYLCASSPSGQGNYGYTFGSGTRLTVV.

This CDR3 is CASSLGGFNYGYTF. For the CDR3, the DNA is TGTGCCAGCAGCTTGGGCGGTTTTAACTATGGCTACACCTTC. The chain links TRBV5-4 to TRBJ1-2; no reliable D call. This CDR3 is built from 14 residues. V was trimmed by 0 bases and J by 1 base, leaving 7 bases between them. Germline V lookup: CDR1 SGHNT, CDR2 YYREEE (reference sequence).